A selection of T cell receptor beta chains follows, all from one sample in a study of a mutant IDH1 vaccine in newly diagnosed glioma. TCRdb keeps only in-frame clones here, not all; method: immunoSEQ multiplex PCR. The data contain 23,000 or so clones, 70% to 80% of them seen just once; the ten biggest clones take up approximately 8%. No cognate antigen is known for these TCRs. Here the sequenced sample was PBMCs, taken from a glioma patient whose treatment included an IDH1 peptide vaccine. The source is a man aged 35 to 55 with glioma. Each CDR3 is given with its conserved first and last residue. Each record gives: CDR3 protein, CDR3 DNA, V gene, clone size, J gene, D gene. A D gene is named only where the DNA matches it firmly. Some rows mark clone size as missing; the rest say once, few, many or name a class of expanded clone.

CASRGRGGAEAYNEQFF | TGTGCCAGCAGGGGCCGAGGGGGGGCGGAAGCATACAATGAGCAGTTCTTC | TRBV5-4 | NA | TRBJ2-1 | NA
CASSVTLNEKLFF | TGCGCCAGCAGCGTGACACTGAATGAAAAACTGTTTTTT | TRBV5-1 | once | TRBJ1-4 | NA
CASSLDWGQHNEQFF | TGTGCCAGCAGCTTAGATTGGGGGCAACACAATGAGCAGTTCTTC | TRBV11-2 | NA | TRBJ2-1 | NA
CASKNPGTNYGYTF | TGTGCCAGCAAGAACCCCGGGACGAACTATGGCTACACCTTC | TRBV6-5 | NA | TRBJ1-2 | NA
CASSLERAWNIQYF | TGTGCCAGCAGCTTAGAGAGGGCCTGGAACATTCAGTACTTC | TRBV11-2 | NA | TRBJ2-4 | NA
CASSLDNRPLHF | TGTGCCAGCAGCTTAGATAATCGCCCCCTCCACTTT | TRBV7-2 | NA | TRBJ1-6 | NA
CASSRDGYNSPLHF | TGTGCCAGCAGCCGAGACGGATATAATTCACCCCTCCACTTT | TRBV7-8 | once | TRBJ1-6 | NA
CASGGPETNTEAFF | TGTGCCAGCGGCGGTCCTGAGACGAACACTGAAGCTTTCTTT | TRBV2 | NA | TRBJ1-1 | NA
CASSESWPTTGELFF | TGTGCCAGCAGCGAATCGTGGCCCACCACCGGGGAGCTGTTTTTT | TRBV6-5 | NA | TRBJ2-2 | NA
CASGSTGVGELFF | TGTGCTAGTGGTTCCACAGGGGTCGGGGAGCTGTTTTTT | TRBV12-5 | NA | TRBJ2-2 | TRBD1
CASSLGTSGRNEQFF | TGTGCCAGCAGCTTAGGGACTAGCGGGAGAAATGAGCAGTTCTTC | TRBV7-2 | NA | TRBJ2-1 | TRBD2
CASSHGGLGDPDTQYF | TGCGCCAGCAGCCACGGGGGACTAGGAGACCCAGATACGCAGTATTTT | TRBV4-3 | NA | TRBJ2-3 | TRBD2
CASSYRGLNSPLHF | TGTGCCAGCAGTTACAGGGGGCTTAATTCACCCCTCCACTTT | TRBV6-5 | few | TRBJ1-6 | TRBD1
CATSGLGGGPIGAFF | TGTGCCACCAGCGGCTTAGGGGGGGGCCCAATCGGCGCTTTCTTT | TRBV15 | NA | TRBJ1-1 | NA
CASSLDRGGLLETQYF | TGTGCCAGCAGCCTCGACAGGGGGGGGTTATTGGAGACCCAGTACTTC | TRBV6-6 | few | TRBJ2-5 | TRBD1
CASGLVIGDPLLPLSGNTIYF | TGTGCTAGTGGTTTGGTCATTGGGGACCCTCTGCTTCCCCTCTCTGGAAACACCATATATTTT | TRBV12-5 | once | TRBJ1-3 | NA
CASSPPKAIVETQYF | TGTGCCAGCTCACCACCGAAGGCTATCGTAGAGACCCAGTACTTC | TRBV18 | NA | TRBJ2-5 | NA
CASSLSGGEGNTIYF | TGTGCCAGCAGCTTATCAGGGGGCGAAGGAAACACCATATATTTT | TRBV7-6 | NA | TRBJ1-3 | TRBD1
CASSYSGVRGTEAFF | TGTGCCAGCAGTTACTCAGGGGTACGAGGCACTGAAGCTTTCTTT | TRBV6-6 | NA | TRBJ1-1 | NA
CASSGTSGIDEQFF | TGCGCCAGCTCCGGGACTAGCGGGATCGATGAGCAGTTCTTC | TRBV5-1 | NA | TRBJ2-1 | TRBD2
CASARGAGYNEQFF | TGCGCCAGCGCCCGAGGAGCGGGGTACAATGAGCAGTTCTTC | TRBV10-1 | NA | TRBJ2-1 | TRBD2
CASSAREGATKDEQFF | TGTGCCAGCAGCGCCCGGGAGGGGGCGACTAAGGATGAGCAGTTCTTC | TRBV9 | NA | TRBJ2-1 | NA
CATSREGDSLRGYTF | TGTGCCACCAGCAGAGAGGGCGACAGTCTGCGGGGCTACACCTTC | TRBV15 | NA | TRBJ1-2 | NA
CAWSRDRGRSPLHF | TGTGCCTGGAGCCGGGACAGGGGAAGATCACCCCTCCACTTT | TRBV30 | NA | TRBJ1-6 | TRBD1
CASSLVWGSTGELFF | TGCGCCAGCAGCTTGGTTTGGGGTAGCACCGGGGAGCTGTTTTTT | TRBV5-1 | NA | TRBJ2-2 | NA
CASLQGSYNSPLHF | TGTGCCAGTTTGCAGGGGTCCTATAATTCACCCCTCCACTTT | TRBV19 | NA | TRBJ1-6 | NA
CATTSGIELGELFF | TGTGCCACTACTAGCGGGATTGAACTCGGGGAGCTGTTTTTT | TRBV19 | NA | TRBJ2-2 | TRBD2
CASSEASGTGNDEQYF | TGTGCCAGCAGTGAAGCTTCGGGGACAGGGAATGACGAGCAGTACTTC | TRBV2 | NA | TRBJ2-7 | TRBD1
CASSREQALRERDEQFF | TGTGCCAGTAGTAGGGAACAGGCACTGCGCGAGAGGGATGAGCAGTTCTTC | TRBV19 | NA | TRBJ2-1 | NA
CASSSSTDQPQHF | TGCGCCAGCAGTTCTTCAACGGATCAGCCCCAGCATTTT | TRBV10-1 | NA | TRBJ1-5 | NA
CATNRDASYEQYF | TGTGCCACCAACCGGGACGCCTCCTACGAGCAGTACTTC | TRBV6-1 | NA | TRBJ2-7 | NA
CASSLGGRGGEKLFF | TGTGCCAGCAGCTTGGGCGGCAGGGGAGGAGAAAAACTGTTTTTT | TRBV5-6 | NA | TRBJ1-4 | NA
CASLSRGRVGELFF | TGTGCCAGCCTCTCCCGAGGAAGGGTCGGGGAGCTGTTTTTT | TRBV5-6 | NA | TRBJ2-2 | NA
CASSERDTTDTQYF | TGTGCCAGCAGCGAACGGGACACCACAGATACGCAGTATTTT | TRBV7-9 | large | TRBJ2-3 | NA
CASRRQLSSYEQYF | TGTGCCAGCCGAAGACAGCTGAGCTCCTACGAGCAGTACTTC | TRBV6-5 | few | TRBJ2-7 | NA
CASSAGDQPQHF | TGCGCCAGCAGCGCCGGGGACCAGCCCCAGCATTTT | TRBV4-1 | few | TRBJ1-5 | NA
CASSLLGREEKLFF | TGTGCCAGCAGTCTCCTGGGGAGGGAGGAAAAACTGTTTTTT | TRBV27 | NA | TRBJ1-4 | NA
CSGFRDPIEVRPQHF | TGCAGCGGATTCCGGGACCCTATCGAGGTCCGGCCCCAGCATTTT | TRBV29-1 | once | TRBJ1-5 | NA
CASSLDRSYEQYF | TGCGCCAGCAGCTTGGACCGCTCCTACGAGCAGTACTTC | TRBV5-1 | NA | TRBJ2-7 | NA
CASRRLRTSGGGFEGEQFF | TGTGCCAGTAGAAGGCTTAGGACTAGCGGGGGGGGATTCGAGGGTGAGCAGTTCTTC | TRBV19 | NA | TRBJ2-1 | TRBD2
CASSRLAGLRSSYNEQFF | TGTGCCAGTAGTAGACTAGCGGGACTCCGCAGCTCCTACAATGAGCAGTTCTTC | TRBV19 | NA | TRBJ2-1 | TRBD2
CASSEATSEGPDTQYF | TGTGCCAGCAGTGAAGCGACTAGCGAGGGTCCAGATACGCAGTATTTT | TRBV6-1 | NA | TRBJ2-3 | TRBD2
CASSLGGENYNEQFF | TGCGCCAGCTCCCTGGGGGGGGAGAACTACAATGAGCAGTTCTTC | TRBV5-1 | NA | TRBJ2-1 | TRBD2
CASSQRFSDRGGSPLHF | TGCGCCAGCAGCCAACGTTTTTCGGACAGGGGAGGTTCACCCCTCCACTTT | TRBV4-3 | NA | TRBJ1-6 | TRBD1
CASSLDPSANEKLFF | TGCGCCAGCAGCTTGGATCCCTCGGCTAATGAAAAACTGTTTTTT | TRBV5-1 | NA | TRBJ1-4 | NA